A selection of T cell receptor beta chains follows, all from one sample in a study of T cell responses to AZD1222 COVID-19 vaccine. Sequenced by immunoSEQ multiplex PCR; TCRdb stores in-frame clones only, minus some. The table has fewer than 120,000 clones, nearly 90% seen once. The starting material was peripheral blood, obtained on day 0 of AZD1222 vaccination. The receptors derive from an adult in good health. The CDR3 runs from the conserved cysteine through the conserved F or W. Each record gives: D gene, V gene, clone size, J gene, CDR3 DNA, CDR3 protein. D genes are given only for firm matches. Size is stated for part of the rows, as once, few or many counts, or as a class when the clone is expanded.

>TRBD2|TRBV2|.|TRBJ2-1
TGTGCCAGCAGTGATCGGACTAGCGGGGGAAATGAGCAGTTCTTC
CASSDRTSGGNEQFF
>.|TRBV29-1|.|TRBJ1-5
TGCAGCGTTGGACAAAGCAATCAGCCCCAGCATTTT
CSVGQSNQPQHF
>.|TRBV7-2|.|TRBJ2-5
TGTGCCAGCAGCTTAGGGGCAGTAATGGAGACCCAGTACTTC
CASSLGAVMETQYF
>.|TRBV29-1|once|TRBJ2-1
TGCAGCGTTCGCCCGACCACCTACAATGAGCAGTTCTTC
CSVRPTTYNEQFF
>TRBD2|TRBV12-5|.|TRBJ2-3
TGTGCTAGTTCCTTCGACGGGAGGAGCACAGATACGCAGTATTTT
CASSFDGRSTDTQYF
>.|TRBV5-1|.|TRBJ1-1
TGCGCCAGCAGCCCGGAGCGGGGCTTGGGCACTGAAGCTTTCTTT
CASSPERGLGTEAFF
>TRBD1|TRBV6-1|.|TRBJ2-7
TGTGCCAGCAGTGAGCAGGGGGCAATCTACTCCTACGAGCAGTACTTC
CASSEQGAIYSYEQYF
>.|TRBV30|.|TRBJ1-2
TGTGCCTGGAGTTCCCGTACTGGGACAAACTACACCTTC
CAWSSRTGTNYTF
>.|TRBV9|.|TRBJ1-5
TGTGCCAGCAGCTACGACTCCGGGACAACGCCCCAGCATTTT
CASSYDSGTTPQHF
>.|TRBV7-2|.|TRBJ1-2
TGTGCCAGCAGCCCCCTGGACTATGGCTACACCTTC
CASSPLDYGYTF
>TRBD1|TRBV12-3/TRBV12-4|.|TRBJ1-4
TGTGCCAGCACGGACAGGGTCTGGGAAAAACTGTTTTTT
CASTDRVWEKLFF
>.|TRBV19|.|TRBJ1-4
TGTGCCAGTACCCTACACGATTCTAATGAAAAACTGTTTTTT
CASTLHDSNEKLFF
>TRBD2|TRBV7-8|.|TRBJ2-3
TGTGCCAGCAGCTTCGGACAAACACTAGCGGGGGGACACACAGATACGCAGTATTTT
CASSFGQTLAGGHTDTQYF
>.|TRBV3-1/TRBV3-2|once|TRBJ1-6
TGTGCCAGCAGCCAAGTCACCCAGCGTGGGTCCCTCCACTTT
CASSQVTQRGSLHF
>TRBD2|TRBV9|.|TRBJ2-3
TGTGCCAGCAGCGGTCCTAATCGACTAGCGGGAGGGCCGGGGAGTCGTGATACGCAGTATTTT
CASSGPNRLAGGPGSRDTQYF
>TRBD1|TRBV15|.|TRBJ2-7
TGTGCCACCAGCAGAGAGGGGCAGGGGGCCTACGAGCAGTACTTC
CATSREGQGAYEQYF
>.|TRBV5-4|once|TRBJ2-2
TGTGCCAGCAGCTTGGGACAGCTTAACACCGGGGAGCTGTTTTTT
CASSLGQLNTGELFF
>TRBD2|TRBV7-8|once|TRBJ2-7
TGTGCCAGCAGCTTACATAGCGGGGGGCGGAACGAGCAGTACTTC
CASSLHSGGRNEQYF
>.|TRBV29-1|.|TRBJ1-2
TGCAGCGTTGAAGGTGCCCAAGGAAACTATGGCTACACCTTC
CSVEGAQGNYGYTF
>.|TRBV7-8|.|TRBJ1-5
TGTGCCAGCAGCCCCGACACCGTGCAGCCCCAGCATTTT
CASSPDTVQPQHF
>.|TRBV4-1|.|TRBJ1-5
TGCGCCAGCAGCCAAGATCCCGGACAGCCCCAGCATTTT
CASSQDPGQPQHF
>.|TRBV11-3|.|TRBJ2-2
TGTGCCAGCAGCATACTTCAGGGGACCGGGGAGCTGTTTTTT
CASSILQGTGELFF
>.|TRBV4-2|.|TRBJ2-2
TGTGCCAGCAGCCACTGGGACTCCGGGGAGCTGTTTTTT
CASSHWDSGELFF
>TRBD2|TRBV19|.|TRBJ2-2
TGTGCCAGTAGTAGGGTAGCGGGGACCACCGGGGAGCTGTTTTTT
CASSRVAGTTGELFF
>.|TRBV19|.|TRBJ1-2
TGTGCCAGTAGCCCTGCCCCCCGCCAGGGAATCGTCGTAGGCTACACCTTC
CASSPAPRQGIVVGYTF
>.|TRBV2|few|TRBJ1-2
TGTGCCAGCAAGGCTGGGTTAAACTATGGCTACACCTTC
CASKAGLNYGYTF
>.|TRBV11-2|.|TRBJ2-3
TGTGCCAGCAGCTTAGGGAGGGATACGCAGTATTTT
CASSLGRDTQYF
>TRBD1|TRBV3-1/TRBV3-2|once|TRBJ1-6
TGTGCCAGCAGCCTTCGGGACAGGAATTCACCCCTCCACTTT
CASSLRDRNSPLHF
>.|TRBV7-9|.|TRBJ1-5
TGTGCCAGCAGCTTAACCGGGGATCGCAATCAGCCCCAGCATTTT
CASSLTGDRNQPQHF
>.|TRBV27|.|TRBJ1-6
TGTGCCAGCAGTTTCGGGACATTTAATTCACCCCTCCACTTT
CASSFGTFNSPLHF
>TRBD1|TRBV5-1|.|TRBJ1-6
TGCGCCAGCAGCTTTCTACCGGGACAGGGTAATTCACCCCTCCACTTT
CASSFLPGQGNSPLHF
>TRBD2|TRBV15|.|TRBJ2-1
TGTGCCACCAGCAGAGAAGGACTAGCGGGAATGAATGAGCAGTTCTTC
CATSREGLAGMNEQFF
>.|TRBV6-5|.|TRBJ2-1
TGTGCCAGCAACTACTCCCCTAGCAGCAATGAGCAGTTCTTC
CASNYSPSSNEQFF
>.|TRBV19|few|TRBJ1-1
TGTGCCAGTAGTAGGCTCGGACAAAACACTGAAGCTTTCTTT
CASSRLGQNTEAFF
>.|TRBV10-1|.|TRBJ2-2
TGCGCCAGCAGTAGCACAATGGGTGGGGAGCTGTTTTTT
CASSSTMGGELFF
>TRBD2|TRBV13|once|TRBJ2-7
TGTGCCAGCAGCTATGGGACTACCTACGAGCAGTACTTC
CASSYGTTYEQYF
>.|TRBV12-3/TRBV12-4|few|TRBJ1-6
TGTGCCAGCAGTTCAGGGGTGAGCTCACCCCTCCACTTT
CASSSGVSSPLHF
>.|TRBV5-1|once|TRBJ2-7
TGCGCCAGCAGCTTGGAAGGGGCGGGTGAGCAGTACTTC
CASSLEGAGEQYF
>.|TRBV5-4|.|TRBJ1-2
TGTGCCAGCAGCCTACATACAGCTAACTATGGCTACACCTTC
CASSLHTANYGYTF
>.|TRBV30|.|TRBJ1-1
TGTGCCTGGAGTGGTCCGTTGACAGGCGGAACTGAAGCTTTCTTT
CAWSGPLTGGTEAFF
>.|TRBV7-2|.|TRBJ1-4
TGTGCCAGCAGCTTAGCGGGGGGTACCGGTGAAAAACTGTTTTTT
CASSLAGGTGEKLFF
>TRBD1|TRBV7-2|.|TRBJ1-6
TGTGCCAGCAGCTTAGGGGACAGCAATTCACCCCTCCACTTT
CASSLGDSNSPLHF
>.|TRBV5-4|.|TRBJ2-2
TGTGCCAGCAGCTTAGGAGGGTCTAACACCGGGGAGCTGTTTTTT
CASSLGGSNTGELFF
>.|TRBV28|.|TRBJ2-7
TGTGCCAGCAATTCGGTAGGGGACTCCGACGAGCAGTACTTC
CASNSVGDSDEQYF
>TRBD2|TRBV9|.|TRBJ2-2
TGTGCCAGCAGCGCCCGGACTAGCGGGGGGGCACGGACCGGGGAGCTGTTTTTT
CASSARTSGGARTGELFF
>TRBD1|TRBV29-1|.|TRBJ1-2
TGCAGCGTTGAAACGGCAGGGGGTACCGGGGGCTACACCTTC
CSVETAGGTGGYTF
>.|TRBV15|.|TRBJ2-5
TGTGCCACCAGCAGAGATCGGTGGGAGGAGACCCAGTACTTC
CATSRDRWEETQYF
>.|TRBV7-6|.|TRBJ2-3
TGTGCCAGCAGCTTAGGAATGCGGGCGGGCACAGATACGCAGTATTTT
CASSLGMRAGTDTQYF